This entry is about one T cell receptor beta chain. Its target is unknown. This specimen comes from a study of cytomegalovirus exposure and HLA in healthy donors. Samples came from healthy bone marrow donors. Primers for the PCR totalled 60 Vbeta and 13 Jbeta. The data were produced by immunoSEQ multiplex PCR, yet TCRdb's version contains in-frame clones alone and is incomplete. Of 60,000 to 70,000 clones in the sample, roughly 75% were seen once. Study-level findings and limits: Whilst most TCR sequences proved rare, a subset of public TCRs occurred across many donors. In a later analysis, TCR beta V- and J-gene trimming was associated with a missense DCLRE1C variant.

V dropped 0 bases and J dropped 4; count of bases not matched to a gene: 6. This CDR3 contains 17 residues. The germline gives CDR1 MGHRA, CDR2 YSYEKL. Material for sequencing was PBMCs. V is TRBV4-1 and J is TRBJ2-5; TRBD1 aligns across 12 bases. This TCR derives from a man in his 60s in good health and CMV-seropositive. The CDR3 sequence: CASSQDGTGGFRETQYF. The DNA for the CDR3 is TGCGCCAGCAGCCAAGATGGGACAGGGGGCTTCCGAGAGACCCAGTACTTC.